These 12 T cell receptor beta chains originate from one sample sequenced in a study of blood T cell repertoires in COVID-19. Here immunoSEQ multiplex PCR was the method, and the copy in TCRdb shows in-frame clones only, minus some. The repertoire has 270,000 or so clones, roughly 84% of them found once; the top ten carry less than 10%. Sequencing used peripheral blood. Receptors were obtained from a human donor in a cohort sampled during active COVID-19.

The chain is built from TRBV28 and TRBJ1-2; D call uncertain. Trimming took 5 bases from V and 7 from J, leaving 17 bases between them. The CDR3 consists of 14 residues. Germline lookup yields CDR1 MDHEN and CDR2 SYDVKM. The CDR3 here is CASSPPGRVGGYTF. CDR3 coding DNA: TGTGCCAGCAGTCCCCCTGGGCGGGTGGGTGGCTACACCTTC.

This clone was detected only once. The V and J genes are TRBV6-5 and TRBJ2-1; TRBD2 agrees at 10 bases. In germline, CDR1 is MNHEY, CDR2 SVGAGI. Germline trimming cut 7 bases from V and 6 bases from J; bases unmatched to any gene: 9. The CDR3 totals 15 residues. The DNA of the CDR3 is TGTGCCAGCACCATAGCGGGAGGAGGGACCAATGAGCAGTTCTTC. Amino acid sequence: CASTIAGGGTNEQFF.

The genes are TRBV19 and TRBJ2-5; perhaps TRBD1 as D (5 bases). V lost 5 bases, J lost 4 bases, and 8 bases lay in between. Germline values: CDR1 LNHDA, CDR2 SQIVND (reference sequence). This CDR3 contains 12 residues. CDR3 in amino acids: CASSDRLETQYF. The CDR3 DNA reads TGTGCCAGTAGTGACAGATTAGAGACCCAGTACTTC. Looking up the rest from reference TRBV19 and TRBJ2-5 gives the full variable domain: DGGITQSPKYLFRKEGQNVTLSCEQNLNHDAMYWYRQDPGQGLRLIYYSQIVNDFQKGDIAEGYSVSREKKESFPLTVTSAQKNPTAFYLCASSDRLETQYFGPGTRLLVL.

The rearrangement joins TRBV6-5 to TRBJ2-4, with 8 positions matching TRBD2. J was trimmed by 7 bases and V by 6 bases; bases with no gene match: 8. Germline CDR1 and CDR2: MNHEY and SVGAGI. The CDR3 consists of 14 residues. The CDR3 region has the DNA TGTGCCAGCAGACCAACTAGCGGAGCTAACATTCAGTACTTC. Translated, it gives CASRPTSGANIQYF.

V is TRBV19 and J is TRBJ1-1; 7 bases map to TRBD1. The ends lost 4 bases at V and 3 bases at J; junction bases unmatched: 8. The CDR3 is 15 amino acids. Germline V gene sequence: CDR1 LNHDA, CDR2 SQIVND (reference sequence). Here the CDR3 reads CASSTHRGRYTEAFF. The DNA for the CDR3 is TGTGCCAGTAGTACTCACAGGGGAAGGTACACTGAAGCTTTCTTT. Together with reference TRBV19 and TRBJ1-1, the CDR3 gives the full variable domain: DGGITQSPKYLFRKEGQNVTLSCEQNLNHDAMYWYRQDPGQGLRLIYYSQIVNDFQKGDIAEGYSVSREKKESFPLTVTSAQKNPTAFYLCASSTHRGRYTEAFFGQGTRLTVV.

The rearrangement links TRBV6-2 or TRBV6-3 to TRBJ2-3; a weak D match, TRBD2 (7 bases). CDR3 size: 15 residues. Germline V CDR1 and CDR2: MNHEY, SVGEGT. V shed 2 bases and J shed 7 bases, with 16 bases lying between them. Written as DNA, the CDR3 is TGTGCCAGCAGTTACCCCCCGGGGGGCCCGTATACGCAGTATTTT. This gives the protein CASSYPPGGPYTQYF.

V gene TRBV6-5 combines with J gene TRBJ1-1, with TRBD1 matching 7 bases. The CDR3 runs to 14 residues. V lost 7 bases, J lost 5 bases, and 10 bases stayed unmatched. Germline CDR1 is MNHEY and CDR2 is SVGAGI. CDR3 nucleotides: TGTGCCAGCACCCAACCGACAGGGCGGACTGAAGCTTTCTTT. Protein product: CASTQPTGRTEAFF.

The CDR3 loop is CASSSPGLALSSYEQYF. The DNA of the CDR3 is TGTGCCAGCAGCTCACCGGGACTAGCTCTGAGCTCCTACGAGCAGTACTTC. V gene TRBV11-2 combines with J gene TRBJ2-7, with 9 nucleotides matching TRBD2. Germline CDR1 reads SGHAT; CDR2 reads FQNNGV. Trimming at V came to 4 bases and at J to 0 bases, leaving 10 bases not matched to a gene. The CDR3 has 17 residues. Using reference TRBV11-2 and TRBJ2-7 for the parts outside the CDR3, the full variable domain is EAGVAQSPRYKIIEKRQSVAFWCNPISGHATLYWYQQILGQGPKLLIQFQNNGVVDDSQLPKDRFSAERLKGVDSTLKIQPAKLEDSAVYLCASSSPGLALSSYEQYFGPGTRLTVT.

The chain combines TRBV10-2 with TRBJ2-4, with 9 positions matching TRBD2. The CDR3 runs to 15 residues. The germline CDR1 and CDR2 sequences are WSHSY and SAAADI. The V gene end was trimmed by 7 bases and the J gene end by 4 bases; junction bases not matched to a gene: 8. The CDR3 protein is CASIALAGSKNIQYF. The CDR3 region has the DNA TGCGCCAGCATTGCGCTAGCGGGGTCAAAAAACATTCAGTACTTC.

V usage is TRBV25-1 and J usage is TRBJ2-7; D gene unclear. Trimming pared 5 bases from V and 7 bases from J, leaving 15 bases between. Germline V gives CDR1 MGHDK, CDR2 SYGVNS. CDR3 length: 13 amino acids. As DNA, the CDR3 is TGTGCCAGCAGTCACTCCCCCGGGTCTGAGCAGTACTTC. Translated: CASSHSPGSEQYF.

The genes are TRBV10-1 and TRBJ1-1; 7 nucleotides align to TRBD1. CDR1 WNHNN and CDR2 SYGVQD come from the germline V gene (reference sequence). Trimming cost V 6 bases and J 1 base; bases outside gene matches: 2. The CDR3 runs to 13 residues. CDR3 nucleotides: TGCGCCAGCAGCCGGACAGGGAACACTGAAGCTTTCTTT. It is translated as CASSRTGNTEAFF.

The rearrangement links TRBV24-1 to TRBJ2-3; perhaps TRBD2 as D (5 bases). Between the trimmed V and J ends, which lost 4 bases and 1 base, there was a span of 17 bases. Germline lookup yields CDR1 KGHDR and CDR2 SFDVKD. This CDR3 has 17 residues. CDR3 DNA sequence: TGTGCCACCAGTGACCCCATGAGGGTCAAAGGCACAGATACGCAGTATTTT. Translating it yields CATSDPMRVKGTDTQYF.